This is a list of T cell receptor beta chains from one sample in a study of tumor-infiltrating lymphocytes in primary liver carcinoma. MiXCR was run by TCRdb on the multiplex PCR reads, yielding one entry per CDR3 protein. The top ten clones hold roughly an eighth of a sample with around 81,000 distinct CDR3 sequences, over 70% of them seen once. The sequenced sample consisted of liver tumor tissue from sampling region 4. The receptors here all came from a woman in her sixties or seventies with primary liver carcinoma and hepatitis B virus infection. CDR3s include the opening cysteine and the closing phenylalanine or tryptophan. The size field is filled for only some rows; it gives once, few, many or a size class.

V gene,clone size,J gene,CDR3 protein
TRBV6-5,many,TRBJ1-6,CASSTQEMGNSPLHF
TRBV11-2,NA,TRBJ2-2,CASTDIAGELLF
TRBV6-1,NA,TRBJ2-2,CTSSFLERGTRELFF
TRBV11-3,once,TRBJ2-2,CASSLAGGTGEMRF
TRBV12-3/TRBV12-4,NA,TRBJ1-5,CASSYGGGIQPQHF
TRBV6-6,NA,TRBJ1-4,CASSSSGGDATNEKLFF
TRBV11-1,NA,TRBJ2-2,CGSSAQPFLVNTGELSF
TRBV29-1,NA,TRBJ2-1,CSVEGDMNNEQLF
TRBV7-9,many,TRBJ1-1,CASSFQGMNTEAFF
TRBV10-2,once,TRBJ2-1,CVSSETAYNEQFF
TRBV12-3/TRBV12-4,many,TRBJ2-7,CASRRFDEQYF
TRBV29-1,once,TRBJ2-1,CSVTKHRGNEQFF
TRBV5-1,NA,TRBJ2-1,CASSFAENMFF
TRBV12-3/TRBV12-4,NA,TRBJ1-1,CASSPPHGGGEAFF
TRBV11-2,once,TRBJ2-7,CASTTPRREASGEQHF
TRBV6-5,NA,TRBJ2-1,CASSYSIPSGATYNERFF
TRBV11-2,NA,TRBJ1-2,CATSLEGTSGGAYTF
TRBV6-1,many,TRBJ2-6,CASSARQSSGANVLTF
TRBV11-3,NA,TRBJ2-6,CASSLEGAGGANALTF
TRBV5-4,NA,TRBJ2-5,CASSDDLEETQYF
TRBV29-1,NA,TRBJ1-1,CSVYLKRQGLGTEAFF
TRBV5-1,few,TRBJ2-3,CASSLRGTGGCTDTQYF
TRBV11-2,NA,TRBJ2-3,CVSSNQGAFLSDTQYF
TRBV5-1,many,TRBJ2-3,CASSLREAGETDTQYF
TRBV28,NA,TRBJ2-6,CACSTYTSSGVNVLTF
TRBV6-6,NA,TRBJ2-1,CASSSGTSHFNEQFF
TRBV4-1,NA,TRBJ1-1,CASSQAWTQGTEAFF
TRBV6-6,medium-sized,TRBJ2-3,CASSSKGLAGVGTQYF
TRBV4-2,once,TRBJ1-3,CVSSQDEGDTGDTIYF
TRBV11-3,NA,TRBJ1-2,CACGLATVLDGYTF
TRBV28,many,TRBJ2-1,CASWARGSFFRLDEQFF
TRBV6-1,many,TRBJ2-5,CATSPRTGGSETQYF
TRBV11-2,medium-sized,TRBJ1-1,CASSLERAREAFF
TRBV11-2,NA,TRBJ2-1,CASSYGASSGYNEQFF
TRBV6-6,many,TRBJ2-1,CASTHGGSYNEQFF
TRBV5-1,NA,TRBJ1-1,CASSPGIEYTEAFF
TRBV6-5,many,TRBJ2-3,CASSYKGNTDTQYF
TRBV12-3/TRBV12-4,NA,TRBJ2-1,CASSYRSRGGSNGQFF
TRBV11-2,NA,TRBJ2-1,CTSSLRWRNNELFF
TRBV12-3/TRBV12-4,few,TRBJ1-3,CASRTRGYTIYF
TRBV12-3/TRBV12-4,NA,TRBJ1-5,CAGSPMGWQPQHF
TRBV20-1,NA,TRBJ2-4,CSAGAGLAGGPKNIQYF
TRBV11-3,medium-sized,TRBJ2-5,CASSRDRGRETQYF
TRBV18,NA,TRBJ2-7,CATSTGTSGRAYF
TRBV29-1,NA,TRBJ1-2,CRVARGSGYTF
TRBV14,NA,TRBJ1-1,CASSQMTGGSEAFF
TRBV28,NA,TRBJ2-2,CVSTRANTRELFF
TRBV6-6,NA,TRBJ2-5,CVSTYSASGRAGETQYF
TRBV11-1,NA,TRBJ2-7,CTRRGKRSYEQYF
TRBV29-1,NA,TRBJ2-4,CSVEVRGRSKNIHYF
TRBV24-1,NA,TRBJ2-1,CATSDMAPGQLYNEQFF